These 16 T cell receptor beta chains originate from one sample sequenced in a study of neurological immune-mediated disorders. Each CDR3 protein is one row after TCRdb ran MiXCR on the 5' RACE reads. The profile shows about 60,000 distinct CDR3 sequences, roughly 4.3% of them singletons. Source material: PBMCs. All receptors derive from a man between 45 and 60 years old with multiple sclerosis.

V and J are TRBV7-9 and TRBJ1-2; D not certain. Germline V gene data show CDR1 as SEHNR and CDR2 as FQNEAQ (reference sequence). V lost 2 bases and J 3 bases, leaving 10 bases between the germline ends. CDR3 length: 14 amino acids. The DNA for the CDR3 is TGTGCCAGCAGCTTATCCGGGGAGCACTATGGCTACACCTTC. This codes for CASSLSGEHYGYTF.

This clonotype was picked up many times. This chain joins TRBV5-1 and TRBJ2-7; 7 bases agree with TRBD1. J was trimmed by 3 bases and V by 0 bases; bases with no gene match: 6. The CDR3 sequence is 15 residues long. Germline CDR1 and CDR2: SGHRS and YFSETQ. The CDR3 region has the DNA TGCGCCAGCAGCTTGGACACAGGGGCGAACTACGAGCAGTACTTC. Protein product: CASSLDTGANYEQYF.

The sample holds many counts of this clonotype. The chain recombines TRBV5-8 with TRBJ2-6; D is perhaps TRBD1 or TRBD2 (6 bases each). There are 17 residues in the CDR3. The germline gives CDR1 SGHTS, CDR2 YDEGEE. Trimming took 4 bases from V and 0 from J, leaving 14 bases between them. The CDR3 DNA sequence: TGTGCCAGCAGCCTCAGGGGACTCAGCTCTGGGGCCAACGTCCTGACTTTC. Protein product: CASSLRGLSSGANVLTF.

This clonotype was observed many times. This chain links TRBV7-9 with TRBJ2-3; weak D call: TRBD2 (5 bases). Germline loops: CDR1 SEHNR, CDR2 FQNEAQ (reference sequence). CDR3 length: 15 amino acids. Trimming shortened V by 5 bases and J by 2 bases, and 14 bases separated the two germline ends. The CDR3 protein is CASSLTTTITDTQYF. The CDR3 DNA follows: TGTGCCAGCAGCCTAACGACTACTATCACAGATACGCAGTATTTT. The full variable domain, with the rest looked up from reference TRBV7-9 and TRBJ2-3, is DTGVSQNPRHKITKRGQNVTFRCDPISEHNRLYWYRQTLGQGPEFLTYFQNEAQLEKSRLLSDRFSAERPKGSFSTLEIQRTEQGDSAMYLCASSLTTTITDTQYFGPGTRLTVL.

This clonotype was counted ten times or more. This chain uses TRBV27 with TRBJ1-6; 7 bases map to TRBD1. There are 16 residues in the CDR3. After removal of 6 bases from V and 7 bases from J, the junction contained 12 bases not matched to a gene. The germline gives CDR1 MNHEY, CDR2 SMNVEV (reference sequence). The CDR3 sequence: CASRQKPTGWNSPLHF. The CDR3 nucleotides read TGTGCCAGCAGACAGAAACCGACAGGGTGGAATTCACCCCTCCACTTT.

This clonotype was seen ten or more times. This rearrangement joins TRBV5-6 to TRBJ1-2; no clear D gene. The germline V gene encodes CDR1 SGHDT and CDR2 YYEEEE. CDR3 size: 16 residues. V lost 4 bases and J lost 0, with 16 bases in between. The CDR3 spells CASSRIPGRANYGYTF. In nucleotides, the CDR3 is TGTGCCAGCAGCCGCATCCCGGGCCGAGCTAACTATGGCTACACCTTC.

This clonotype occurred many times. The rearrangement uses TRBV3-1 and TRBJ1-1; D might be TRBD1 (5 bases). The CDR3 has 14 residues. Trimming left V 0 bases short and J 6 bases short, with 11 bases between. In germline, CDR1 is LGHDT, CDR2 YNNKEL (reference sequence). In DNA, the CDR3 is TGTGCCAGCAGCCAAGAACCTGTGACAGCTGAAGCTTTCTTT. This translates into CASSQEPVTAEAFF. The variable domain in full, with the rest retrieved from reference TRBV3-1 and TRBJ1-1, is DTAVSQTPKYLVTQMGNDKSIKCEQNLGHDTMYWYKQDSKKFLKIMFSYNNKELIINETVPNRFSPKSPDKAHLNLHINSLELGDSAVYFCASSQEPVTAEAFFGQGTRLTVV.

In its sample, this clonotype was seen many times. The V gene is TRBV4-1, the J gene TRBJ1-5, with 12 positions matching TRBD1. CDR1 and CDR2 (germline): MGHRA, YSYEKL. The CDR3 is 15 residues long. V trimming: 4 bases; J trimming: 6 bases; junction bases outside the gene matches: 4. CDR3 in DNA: TGCGCCAGCAGCCCTGGGACAGGGGGCAGTCAGCCCCAGCATTTT. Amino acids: CASSPGTGGSQPQHF.

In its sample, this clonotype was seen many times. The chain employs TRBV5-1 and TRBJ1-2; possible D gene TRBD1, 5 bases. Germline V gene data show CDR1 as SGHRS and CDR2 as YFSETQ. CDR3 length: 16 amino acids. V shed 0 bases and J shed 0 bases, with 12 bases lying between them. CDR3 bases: TGCGCCAGCAGCTTGGGTTTTTCCAGGGCTAACTATGGCTACACCTTC. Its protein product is CASSLGFSRANYGYTF.

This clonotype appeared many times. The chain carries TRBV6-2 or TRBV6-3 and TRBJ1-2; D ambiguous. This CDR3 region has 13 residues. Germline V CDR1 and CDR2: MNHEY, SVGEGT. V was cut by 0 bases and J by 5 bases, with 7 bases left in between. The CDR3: CASSYSATYGYTF. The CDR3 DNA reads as TGTGCCAGCAGTTACTCGGCAACATATGGCTACACCTTC.

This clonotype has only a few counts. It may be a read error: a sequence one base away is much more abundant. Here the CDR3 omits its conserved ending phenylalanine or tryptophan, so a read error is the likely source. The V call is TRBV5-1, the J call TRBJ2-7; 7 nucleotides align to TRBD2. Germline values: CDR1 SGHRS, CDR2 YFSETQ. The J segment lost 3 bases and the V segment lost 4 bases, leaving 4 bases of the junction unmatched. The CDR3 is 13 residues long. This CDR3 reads CASSTGGDYEQYI. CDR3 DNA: TGCGCCAGCAGCACGGGGGGAGACTACGAGCAGTACATC.

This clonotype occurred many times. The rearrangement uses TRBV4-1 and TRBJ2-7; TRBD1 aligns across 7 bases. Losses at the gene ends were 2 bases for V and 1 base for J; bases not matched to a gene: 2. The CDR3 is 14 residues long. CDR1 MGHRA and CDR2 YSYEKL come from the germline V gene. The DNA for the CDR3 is TGCGCCAGCAGCCAACGACAGGGATCCTACGAGCAGTACTTC. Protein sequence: CASSQRQGSYEQYF.

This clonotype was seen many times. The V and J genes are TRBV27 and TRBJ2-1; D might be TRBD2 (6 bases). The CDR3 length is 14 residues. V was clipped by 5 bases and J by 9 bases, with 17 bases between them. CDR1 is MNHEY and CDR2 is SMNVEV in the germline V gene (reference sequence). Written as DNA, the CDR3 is TGTGCCAGCAGTCAAACGACGGAGGGGAGTGAGCAGTTCTTC. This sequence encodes CASSQTTEGSEQFF.

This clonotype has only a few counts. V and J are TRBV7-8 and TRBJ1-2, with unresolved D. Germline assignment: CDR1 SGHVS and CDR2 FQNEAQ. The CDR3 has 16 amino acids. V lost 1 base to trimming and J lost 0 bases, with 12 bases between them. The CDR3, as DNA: TGTGCCAGCAGCTTAGACCGCGTTATAACTAACTATGGCTACACCTTC. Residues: CASSLDRVITNYGYTF. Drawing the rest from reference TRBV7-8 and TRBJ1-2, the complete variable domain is GAGVSQSPRYKVAKRGQDVALRCDPISGHVSLFWYQQALGQGPEFLTYFQNEAQLDKSGLPSDRFFAERPEGSVSTLKIQRTQQEDSAVYLCASSLDRVITNYGYTFGSGTRLTVV.

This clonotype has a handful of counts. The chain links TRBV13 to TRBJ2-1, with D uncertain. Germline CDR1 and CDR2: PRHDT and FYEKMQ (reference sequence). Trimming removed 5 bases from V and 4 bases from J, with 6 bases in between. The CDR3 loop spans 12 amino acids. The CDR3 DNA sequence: TGTGCCAGCAGCATGGGGTACAATGAGCAGTTCTTC. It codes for CASSMGYNEQFF.

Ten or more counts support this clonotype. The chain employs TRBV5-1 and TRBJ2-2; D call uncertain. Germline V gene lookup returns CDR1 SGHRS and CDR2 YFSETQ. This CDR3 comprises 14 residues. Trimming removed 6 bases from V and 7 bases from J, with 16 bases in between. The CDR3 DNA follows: TGCGCCAGCACCTGGGCTCTGGGCGGCGGGGAGCTGTTTTTT. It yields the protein CASTWALGGGELFF.